The 7 T cell receptor beta chains presented below share a single source sample, sequenced in a study of vaccination and CD4 T cells after COVID-19. The sample's treatment: roughly 11-day PBMC culture with coronavirus spike peptide pools or control peptides (ViraFEST assay). An unexposed donor provided the CD4+ T cells, which were collected before the COVID-19 pandemic (2011-2018). Cultured CD4+ T-cell DNA underwent Oncomine TCR Beta short-read sequencing. Genomic DNA from cultured CD4+ T cells was extracted. MiXCR, applied by TCRdb to the PCR reads, yields one record per CDR3 protein. The repertoire consists of under 8,000 distinct CDR3 sequences, with around two fifths occurring once and the leading ten covering about a third. For these TCRs, the target antigens are not known. Sequencing input: CD4+ T cells from blood, cultured in vitro. The receptors were gathered from a human donor in good health.

The rearrangement links TRBV20-1 to TRBJ2-5, with D tentatively TRBD2 (5 bases). The CDR3 consists of 13 residues. The germline gives CDR1 DFQATT, CDR2 SNEGSKA (reference sequence). Between the trimmed V and J ends, which lost 4 bases and 5 bases, there was a span of 14 bases. In nucleotides, the CDR3 is TGCAGTGCTAAGACTACGCCTGGGGAGACCCAGTACTTC. Its protein product is CSAKTTPGETQYF.

The chain combines TRBV20-1 with TRBJ1-2, with D perhaps TRBD1 (5 bases). Trimming stripped 1 base from V and 7 bases from J, with 16 bases between. The CDR3 length is 14 residues. CDR1 and CDR2 from the germline V gene are DFQATT and SNEGSKA (reference sequence). The CDR3 loop is CSARVIEGLGGYTF. In nucleotides, the CDR3 is TGCAGTGCTAGAGTGATCGAGGGGCTTGGTGGCTACACCTTC.

This sequence joins TRBV28 and TRBJ1-2; 10 bases match TRBD1. With 2 bases clipped from V and 7 bases from J, the junction kept 13 bases outside the gene matches. The germline gives CDR1 MDHEN, CDR2 SYDVKM. CDR3 size: 17 residues. The CDR3: CASSLPQPGQGVLGYTF. DNA of the CDR3: TGTGCCAGCAGTTTACCACAACCCGGACAGGGGGTACTTGGCTACACCTTC.

The rearrangement links TRBV2 to TRBJ2-5, with 7 bases aligning to TRBD2. Losses at the gene ends were 8 bases for V and 5 bases for J; bases not matched to a gene: 8. Germline V lookup: CDR1 SNHLY, CDR2 FYNNEI. There are 13 residues in the CDR3. CDR3 sequence (DNA): TGTGCCAGCTGGCTAGCGGCACGGGAGACCCAGTACTTC. This codes for CASWLAARETQYF. The full variable domain, with the rest looked up from reference TRBV2 and TRBJ2-5, is EPEVTQTPSHQVTQMGQEVILRCVPISNHLYFYWYRQILGQKVEFLVSFYNNEISEKSEIFDDQFSVERPDGSNFTLKIRSTKLEDSAMYFCASWLAARETQYFGPGTRLLVL.

This clonotype was counted a few times. This sequence joins TRBV7-2 and TRBJ2-1, with 8 bases aligning to TRBD1. With 4 bases clipped from V and 4 bases from J, the junction kept 6 bases outside the gene matches. Germline V gene sequence: CDR1 SGHTA, CDR2 FQGNSA. CDR3 size: 15 residues. CDR3: CASSWDRQVYNEQFF. The DNA of the CDR3 is TGTGCCAGCAGCTGGGACAGGCAAGTGTACAATGAGCAGTTCTTC.

This chain connects TRBV18 to TRBJ1-2, with TRBD1 matching over 7 bases. With V trimmed by 3 bases and J by 4 bases, 5 bases remained unmatched. The CDR3 spans 14 residues. CDR1 KGHSH and CDR2 LQKENI come from the germline V gene. CDR3 sequence reads: CASSPGTAVYGYTF. DNA for the CDR3: TGTGCCAGCTCACCCGGGACAGCTGTCTATGGCTACACCTTC.

The table lists this clonotype with a few counts. This chain uses TRBV20-1 with TRBJ2-2; 12 nucleotides line up with TRBD1. CDR1 DFQATT and CDR2 SNEGSKA come from the germline V gene (reference sequence). Unmatched junction bases numbered 3, after V lost 6 bases and J lost 4 bases. This CDR3 region has 14 residues. The CDR3 sequence: CSAGTGGITGELFF. CDR3 coding DNA: TGCAGTGCCGGGACAGGGGGCATCACCGGGGAGCTGTTTTTT.